The 23 T cell receptor beta chains below all came from one sample that was sequenced in a study of blood T cell repertoires in COVID-19. Some clones are missing from TCRdb's copy, which holds only in-frame ones; the method was immunoSEQ multiplex PCR. The sample carries 250,000 or so clones, around 80% recorded once. Sequences were obtained from peripheral blood. The receptors here all came from a man aged 35-49 years who had recovered from COVID-19.

This chain joins TRBV10-3 and TRBJ2-7, with D possibly matching TRBD1 (6 bases). Trimming took 4 bases from V and 6 from J, leaving 10 bases between them. CDR3 length equals 12 residues. Germline V CDR1 and CDR2: ENHRY, SYGVKD. The CDR3 DNA sequence: TGTGCCATCAGTGTTCAGGACAGCGAGCAGTACTTC. Its protein is CAISVQDSEQYF.

The chain uses TRBV25-1 and TRBJ1-6; D is undetermined. V was trimmed by 4 bases and J by 10 bases, leaving 17 bases between them. The CDR3 sequence is 15 residues long. Germline-derived CDR1 and CDR2 are MGHDK and SYGVNS. Here the CDR3 DNA reads TGTGCCAGCAGTGCCGGGAATCCGGCTGGATCACCCCTCCACTTT. Translated, it gives CASSAGNPAGSPLHF.

V usage is TRBV6-5 and J usage is TRBJ2-1; 8 bases line up with TRBD2. The germline CDR1 and CDR2 sequences are MNHEY and SVGAGI. V lost 6 bases, J lost 6 bases, and 10 bases stayed unmatched. The CDR3 sequence is 15 residues long. The CDR3 reads CASSRIAGNINEQFF. Written as DNA, the CDR3 is TGTGCCAGCAGCCGCATAGCGGGGAATATCAATGAGCAGTTCTTC.

This clone occurred a few times. The DNA of the CDR3 is TGTGCCAGCAGTGACAGGGTGAGCTCCTACGAGCAGTACTTC. It yields the protein CASSDRVSSYEQYF. V usage is TRBV6-1 and J usage is TRBJ2-7, with a weak D call TRBD1 (5 bases). The V end lost 3 bases, the J end lost 0 bases, and 9 bases lay between the germline ends. The CDR3 has 14 residues. Germline V gene data show CDR1 as MNHNS and CDR2 as SASEGT.

This chain links TRBV7-2 with TRBJ1-3; no definite D call. V lost 2 bases and J 2 bases, leaving 16 bases between the germline ends. Germline CDR1 SGHTA, CDR2 FQGNSA. The CDR3 is made up of 17 amino acids. CDR3 nucleotides: TGTGCCAGCAGCTTAATGCCCCCCAGGCTGACTGGAAACACCATATATTTT. It codes for CASSLMPPRLTGNTIYF. Full variable domain (rest looked up from reference TRBV7-2 and TRBJ1-3): GAGVSQSPSNKVTEKGKDVELRCDPISGHTALYWYRQSLGQGLEFLIYFQGNSAPDKSGLPSDRFSAERTGGSVSTLTIQRTQQEDSAVYLCASSLMPPRLTGNTIYFGEGSWLTVV.

This chain connects TRBV11-3 to TRBJ2-1; possibly TRBD2 for D (5 bases). The ends were cut back, 5 bases at V and 9 bases at J, with 17 bases in the middle. Germline V gene sequence: CDR1 SGHNT, CDR2 YENEEA. This CDR3 has 14 residues. The DNA for the CDR3 is TGTGCCAGCAGCCTACCGGGATTCCGTAGTGAGCAGTTCTTC. Amino acid sequence: CASSLPGFRSEQFF.

The V call is TRBV10-2, the J call TRBJ2-5, with D possibly TRBD1 on 6 matching bases. CDR3 length equals 15 residues. The germline CDR1 and CDR2 sequences are WSHSY and SAAADI. Between the trimmed V and J ends, which lost 3 bases and 2 bases, there was a span of 13 bases. The CDR3 coding sequence is TGCGCCAGCAGTGATGCCAGGGGTTGGCAAGAGACCCAGTACTTC. Translating gives CASSDARGWQETQYF.

This chain uses TRBV29-1 with TRBJ1-6; TRBD1 might be the D (6 bases). V dropped 7 bases and J dropped 6 bases, with 13 bases sitting between them. Germline V gene lookup returns CDR1 SQVTM and CDR2 ANQGSEA. The CDR3 spans 13 residues. CDR3 in amino acids: CSALDSVNSPLHF. CDR3 in DNA: TGCAGCGCCCTGGACAGTGTTAATTCACCCCTCCACTTT.

The chain combines TRBV2 with TRBJ2-1, with TRBD2 identical over 13 bases. Germline lookup yields CDR1 SNHLY and CDR2 FYNNEI. The CDR3 is 18 residues long. With V trimmed by 5 bases and J by 3 bases, 10 bases remained unmatched. The chain's CDR3 is CASSRPRLAGGYYNEQFF. The CDR3 DNA sequence: TGTGCCAGCAGTCGCCCTCGACTAGCGGGGGGTTACTACAATGAGCAGTTCTTC.

The chain employs TRBV5-6 and TRBJ2-3; 7 bases fit TRBD2. With 4 bases clipped from V and 0 bases from J, the junction kept 5 bases outside the gene matches. This CDR3 is built from 15 residues. Germline V lookup: CDR1 SGHDT, CDR2 YYEEEE. CDR3 region: CASSPLAASTDTQYF. The DNA of the CDR3 is TGTGCCAGCAGCCCCCTAGCGGCTAGCACAGATACGCAGTATTTT.

The rearrangement uses TRBV6-5 and TRBJ2-7, with TRBD1 matching over 11 bases. In germline, CDR1 is MNHEY, CDR2 SVGAGI. The CDR3 extends over 15 amino acids. J lost 3 bases, V lost 6 bases, and 7 bases had no gene match. CDR3 sequence (DNA): TGTGCCAGCAGCCCGAGGGACAGGGGGGTCTACGAGCAGTACTTC. It specifies CASSPRDRGVYEQYF.

The chain combines TRBV3-1 (or the pseudogene TRBV3-2) with TRBJ2-1, with D possibly TRBD2 on 5 matching bases. This CDR3 is 14 amino acids long. V dropped 3 bases and J dropped 7 bases, with 13 bases sitting between them. Germline CDR1 LGHDT, CDR2 YNNKEL (reference sequence). Here the CDR3 DNA reads TGTGCCAGCAGCCAGGTGAACCGCGGGAATGAGCAGTTCTTC. Amino acid sequence: CASSQVNRGNEQFF.

The chain combines TRBV19 with TRBJ2-2, with 7 bases matching TRBD1. The CDR3 contains 15 residues. Germline assignment: CDR1 LNHDA and CDR2 SQIVND (reference sequence). J was trimmed by 6 bases and V by 5 bases; bases with no gene match: 9. CDR3 DNA: TGTGCCAGTAGTGCGCCGGGACAGCGACCCGGGGAGCTGTTTTTT. Protein sequence: CASSAPGQRPGELFF.

This chain connects TRBV7-2 to TRBJ2-7; TRBD2 aligns across 10 bases. CDR1 and CDR2 (germline): SGHTA, FQGNSA. The CDR3 runs to 15 residues. V dropped 1 base and J dropped 6; count of bases not matched to a gene: 6. The CDR3 loop reads CASSLVASGSGEQYF. In nucleotides, the CDR3 is TGTGCCAGCAGCTTAGTGGCTAGCGGGAGTGGCGAGCAGTACTTC.

This clone was seen a few times. Other DNA sequences in the sample encode the same CDR3. The gene calls are TRBV6-5 and TRBJ1-2, with 9 bases aligning to TRBD1. This CDR3 has 14 amino acids. Unmatched junction bases numbered 3, after V lost 6 bases and J lost 1 base. Germline V CDR1 and CDR2: MNHEY, SVGAGI. The CDR3 sequence is CASRPGQGNYGYTF. CDR3 in DNA: TGTGCCAGCAGACCGGGACAGGGTAACTATGGCTACACCTTC.

V and J are TRBV19 and TRBJ1-3; D perhaps matches TRBD1 (6 bases). V lost 3 bases to trimming and J lost 1 base, with 7 bases between them. Germline V CDR1 and CDR2: LNHDA, SQIVND (reference sequence). The CDR3 is 14 residues long. Here the CDR3 reads CASSITGSGNTIYF. The CDR3 DNA reads as TGTGCCAGTAGTATCACAGGGTCTGGAAACACCATATATTTT. The full variable domain, its missing parts supplied by reference TRBV19 and TRBJ1-3, is DGGITQSPKYLFRKEGQNVTLSCEQNLNHDAMYWYRQDPGQGLRLIYYSQIVNDFQKGDIAEGYSVSREKKESFPLTVTSAQKNPTAFYLCASSITGSGNTIYFGEGSWLTVV.

The CDR3 protein is CASSPGGGRQTQYF. CDR3 bases: TGTGCCAGCAGCCCCGGCGGGGGTAGACAGACCCAGTACTTC. The chain is built from TRBV7-2 and TRBJ2-5; 7 nucleotides agree with TRBD2. This CDR3 spans 14 amino acids. V lost 5 bases to trimming and J lost 6 bases; unmatched junction nucleotides: 9. Germline V lookup: CDR1 SGHTA, CDR2 FQGNSA.

The gene calls are TRBV27 and TRBJ1-2, with no clear D. The germline CDR1 and CDR2 sequences are MNHEY and SMNVEV (reference sequence). V lost 6 bases and J lost 0, with 11 bases in between. This CDR3 has 14 residues. This chain's CDR3 is CASRPIQTNYGYTF. As DNA, the CDR3 is TGTGCCAGCAGACCCATACAGACTAACTATGGCTACACCTTC.

The CDR3 reads CASSGMDREAFF. The CDR3 DNA reads as TGCGCCAGCAGTGGGATGGACAGGGAAGCTTTCTTT. The V and J genes are TRBV10-2 and TRBJ1-1; 7 positions match TRBD1. Losses at the gene ends were 4 bases for V and 8 bases for J; bases not matched to a gene: 4. This CDR3 comprises 12 residues. Germline V lookup: CDR1 WSHSY, CDR2 SAAADI.

The chain recombines TRBV10-3 with TRBJ2-6, with D possibly matching TRBD1 (6 bases). This CDR3 contains 16 residues. In germline, CDR1 is ENHRY, CDR2 SYGVKD. The germline V and J ends were trimmed by 6 bases and 0 bases, with 12 bases remaining between them. The CDR3 spells CAIRTTGHSGANVLTF. DNA of the CDR3: TGTGCCATCAGGACGACAGGACACTCTGGGGCCAACGTCCTGACTTTC.

The table lists this clone with a count of one. The rearrangement uses TRBV7-2 and TRBJ1-3, with D possibly being TRBD1 (6 bases). This CDR3 is 14 amino acids long. V was clipped by 2 bases and J by 4 bases, with 9 bases between them. Germline CDR1 is SGHTA and CDR2 is FQGNSA. CDR3 bases: TGTGCCAGCAGCTTATTGACAGGCGGAAACACCATATATTTT. It is translated as CASSLLTGGNTIYF.

The rearrangement joins TRBV18 to TRBJ1-2; D is uncertain. V was clipped by 3 bases and J by 4 bases, with 12 bases between them. CDR3 length: 14 amino acids. CDR1 KGHSH and CDR2 LQKENI come from the germline V gene. CDR3 nucleotide sequence: TGTGCCAGCTCACCTCCCCAGGCCCTCTATGGCTACACCTTC. Encoded protein: CASSPPQALYGYTF.

The genes are TRBV11-3 and TRBJ1-2; tentative D call: TRBD1 (6 bases). Germline lookup yields CDR1 SGHNT and CDR2 YENEEA. V was clipped by 0 bases and J by 4 bases, with 15 bases between them. The CDR3 loop spans 16 amino acids. CDR3: CASSLEAGQGSYGYTF. The CDR3, as DNA: TGTGCCAGCAGCTTAGAAGCTGGGCAGGGGTCCTATGGCTACACCTTC. Based on the CDR3 plus reference TRBV11-3 and TRBJ1-2, the full variable domain is EAGVVQSPRYKIIEKKQPVAFWCNPISGHNTLYWYLQNLGQGPELLIRYENEEAVDDSQLPKDRFSAERLKGVDSTLKIQPAELGDSAVYLCASSLEAGQGSYGYTFGSGTRLTVV.